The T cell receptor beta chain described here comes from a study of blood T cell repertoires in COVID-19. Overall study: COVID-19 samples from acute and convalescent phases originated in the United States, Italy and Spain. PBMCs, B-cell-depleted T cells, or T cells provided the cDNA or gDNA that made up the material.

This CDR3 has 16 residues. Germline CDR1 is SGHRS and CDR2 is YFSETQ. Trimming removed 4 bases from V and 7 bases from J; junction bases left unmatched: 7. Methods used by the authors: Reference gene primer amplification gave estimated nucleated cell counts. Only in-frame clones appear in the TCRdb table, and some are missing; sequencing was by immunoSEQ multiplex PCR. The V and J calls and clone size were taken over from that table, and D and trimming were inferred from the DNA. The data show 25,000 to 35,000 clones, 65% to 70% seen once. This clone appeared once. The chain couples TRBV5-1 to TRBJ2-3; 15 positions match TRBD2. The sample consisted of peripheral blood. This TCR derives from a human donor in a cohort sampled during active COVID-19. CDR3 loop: CASSLWTSGGAHTQYF. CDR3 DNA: TGCGCCAGCAGCCTCTGGACTAGCGGGGGGGCACATACGCAGTATTTT. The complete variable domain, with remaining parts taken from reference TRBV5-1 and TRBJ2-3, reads KAGVTQTPRYLIKTRGQQVTLSCSPISGHRSVSWYQQTPGQGLQFLFEYFSETQRNKGNFPGRFSGRQFSNSRSEMNVSTLELGDSALYLCASSLWTSGGAHTQYFGPGTRLTVL.